At least ten counts were recorded for the clone carrying this TCR beta chain. One entry per CDR3 protein, called by TCRdb with MiXCR from the 5' RACE reads. The sample carries about 42,000 distinct CDR3 sequences, around 20% recorded once. This CDR3 region has 16 residues. Germline V CDR1 and CDR2: MGHRA, YSYEKL. V was clipped by 4 bases and J by 0 bases; unmatched bases: 8. Tregs were sorted as CD4+CD25+CD127-/low cells. Specimen: Tregs sorted from blood. This clonotype was obtained from a female donor with breast cancer. This chain uses TRBV4-1 with TRBJ2-7, with 8 bases lining up with TRBD2. The chain's CDR3 is CASSPRGTSNSYEQYF. In nucleotides, the CDR3 is TGCGCCAGCAGCCCCCGCGGGACTAGTAACTCCTACGAGCAGTACTTC.